This T cell receptor (beta chain) appears in the sequencing data of a study of circulating and synovial CD4+ cells in juvenile arthritis. Germline V gene sequence: CDR1 MNHNS, CDR2 SASEGT. The CDR3 has 14 amino acids. The V gene end was trimmed by 3 bases and the J gene end by 4 bases; junction bases not matched to a gene: 3. Some clones are missing from TCRdb's copy, which holds only in-frame ones; the method was immunoSEQ multiplex PCR. The sample contains 30,000 to 40,000 clones, 85% to 95% of which appear only once. This receptor was identified in a human donor with juvenile idiopathic arthritis. Sequencing was carried out using CD4+ T cells from blood. This sequence joins TRBV6-1 and TRBJ1-1, with 9 bases that match TRBD1. CDR3 bases: TGTGCCAGCAGTGACGGGGACAGGGTCACTGAAGCTTTCTTT. Translation gives CASSDGDRVTEAFF.